The 19 T cell receptor beta chains below all came from one sample that was sequenced in a study of blood T cell repertoires in COVID-19. Produced via immunoSEQ multiplex PCR; TCRdb's table is partial and in-frame only. This table holds 110,000 or so clones, approximately 78% found once. The sequencing sample was made of peripheral blood. These receptors came from a woman older than 75 with acute or convalescent COVID-19.

This chain uses TRBV5-1 with TRBJ2-7, with 9 nucleotides matching TRBD1. The V gene end was trimmed by 6 bases and the J gene end by 4 bases; junction bases not matched to a gene: 5. The CDR3 is 13 residues long. Looked up from germline, CDR1 is SGHRS and CDR2 is YFSETQ. The CDR3 DNA reads as TGCGCCAGCACCTCGGGACAGGGTTACGAGCAGTACTTC. This translates into CASTSGQGYEQYF.

This clone was counted a few times. The rearrangement uses TRBV27 and TRBJ2-7; D is uncertain. The germline V gene has CDR1 MNHEY and CDR2 SMNVEV (reference sequence). The CDR3 sequence is 12 residues long. Trimming took off 7 bases at V and 7 bases at J, with 14 bases between the two ends. The CDR3 reads CASTLTPREQYF. CDR3 in DNA: TGTGCCAGCACATTAACACCGAGGGAGCAGTACTTC.

In DNA form, the CDR3 reads TGCAGGAAGGGACTCCCCCTAACTAATGAAAAACTGTTTTTT. This translates into CRKGLPLTNEKLFF. The chain carries TRBV29-1 and TRBJ1-4; D possibly corresponds to TRBD1 (5 bases). The germline V gene encodes CDR1 SQVTM and CDR2 ANQGSEA. The CDR3 is made up of 14 amino acids.

This chain uses TRBV12-3 or TRBV12-4 with TRBJ2-2, with D unclear. CDR3 length equals 13 residues. V lost 6 bases, J lost 3 bases, and 8 bases lay in between. The CDR3 loop reads CASRGQYTGELFF. The CDR3, as DNA: TGTGCCAGCAGGGGCCAGTACACCGGGGAGCTGTTTTTT.

The chain couples TRBV6-5 to TRBJ1-5; 10 bases are shared with TRBD1. Germline CDR1 is MNHEY and CDR2 is SVGAGI. The CDR3 length is 15 residues. V lost 6 bases and J lost 6; bases outside the gene matches: 8. CDR3 in amino acids: CASRTDRGSVQPQHF. The CDR3 DNA sequence: TGTGCCAGCAGGACGGACAGGGGGTCTGTTCAGCCCCAGCATTTT.

The rearrangement uses TRBV5-4 and TRBJ1-1; 7 bases are a match to TRBD1. V dropped 5 bases and J dropped 11; count of bases not matched to a gene: 12. In germline, CDR1 is SGHNT, CDR2 YYREEE (reference sequence). The CDR3 spans 13 residues. The CDR3 sequence: CASRNRQGSGAFF. CDR3 in DNA: TGTGCCAGCAGGAATCGACAGGGTTCCGGGGCTTTCTTT.

CDR3 residues: CASSVGGRPNEKLFF. DNA for the CDR3: TGTGCCAGCAGCGTAGGTGGGCGTCCTAATGAAAAACTGTTTTTT. The chain combines TRBV9 with TRBJ1-4; D remains unclear. Germline V gene data show CDR1 as SGDLS and CDR2 as YYNGEE. The CDR3 contains 15 residues. The V and J ends lost 0 bases and 3 bases respectively, with 9 bases between them.

CDR3 loop: CASTVPERPNYGYTF. CDR3 sequence (DNA): TGTGCCAGCACCGTCCCCGAGCGACCTAACTATGGCTACACCTTC. V and J are TRBV6-5 and TRBJ1-2; D gene unclear. Germline V gene data show CDR1 as MNHEY and CDR2 as SVGAGI. V shed 7 bases and J shed 0 bases, with 15 bases lying between them. The CDR3 is made up of 15 amino acids.

This chain connects TRBV2 to TRBJ2-3; the D gene is possibly TRBD2 (6 bases). This CDR3 contains 16 residues. V lost 6 bases and J lost 5, with 21 bases in between. Per germline, CDR1 SNHLY and CDR2 FYNNEI. The CDR3 bases are TGTGCCAGCAGGGAACGACGGAGCGGGCTTCGAGATACGCAGTATTTT. This codes for CASRERRSGLRDTQYF.

This chain links TRBV18 with TRBJ2-7; 10 bases fit TRBD1. Looked up from germline, CDR1 is KGHSH and CDR2 is LQKENI. The V gene end was trimmed by 4 bases and the J gene end by 5 bases; junction bases not matched to a gene: 5. This CDR3 is built from 14 residues. The CDR3 is CASSRTGTGDEQYF. In nucleotides, the CDR3 is TGTGCCAGCTCACGAACCGGGACAGGGGACGAGCAGTACTTC.

In its sample, this clone was seen once. This rearrangement joins TRBV11-2 to TRBJ1-1; a possible D gene is TRBD1 (5 bases). The CDR3 is made up of 15 amino acids. Trimming cost V 5 bases and J 1 base, with 14 bases left between them. Germline CDR1 reads SGHAT; CDR2 reads FQNNGV. CDR3 amino acids: CASSLTTAPNTEAFF. The CDR3 bases are TGTGCCAGCAGCCTTACGACAGCTCCGAACACTGAAGCTTTCTTT.

The chain recombines TRBV6-5 with TRBJ1-5, with D perhaps TRBD1 (5 bases). The CDR3 runs 13 residues. Germline V gene data show CDR1 as MNHEY and CDR2 as SVGAGI. V was trimmed by 6 bases and J by 5 bases, leaving 11 bases between them. CDR3 coding DNA: TGTGCCAGCAGCCTTCGGACACATCAGCCCCAGCATTTT. This codes for CASSLRTHQPQHF.

The V gene is TRBV2, the J gene TRBJ1-5; 9 nucleotides align to TRBD1. CDR1 is SNHLY, CDR2 FYNNEI, per germline. The J segment lost 0 bases and the V segment lost 1 base, leaving 7 bases of the junction unmatched. The CDR3 sequence is 18 residues long. This chain's CDR3 is CASSEDRGQTYSNQPQHF. Here the CDR3 DNA reads TGTGCCAGCAGTGAAGACAGGGGGCAAACGTATAGCAATCAGCCCCAGCATTTT.

The genes are TRBV27 and TRBJ2-3, with TRBD2 matching over 11 bases. The CDR3 has 15 amino acids. Germline CDR1 reads MNHEY; CDR2 reads SMNVEV (reference sequence). The J segment lost 2 bases and the V segment lost 3 bases, leaving 1 base of the junction unmatched. CDR3 in DNA: TGTGCCAGCAGTTTTAGCGGGAGGGACACAGATACGCAGTATTTT. Translated, it gives CASSFSGRDTDTQYF.

The genes are TRBV7-2 and TRBJ2-3, with D uncertain. From germline, CDR1 is SGHTA and CDR2 FQGNSA. There are 18 residues in the CDR3. Trimming cost V 1 base and J 0 bases, with 17 bases left between them. The CDR3 sequence is CASSLGGVSETSTDTQYF. The CDR3 nucleotides read TGTGCCAGCAGCTTAGGAGGCGTCTCCGAAACTAGCACAGATACGCAGTATTTT.

The rearrangement links TRBV7-8 to TRBJ2-1; TRBD2 matches at 10 bases. The CDR3 loop spans 16 amino acids. The ends lost 5 bases at V and 5 bases at J; junction bases unmatched: 9. The germline gives CDR1 SGHVS, CDR2 FQNEAQ. As DNA, the CDR3 is TGTGCCAGCAGCGTAGGGGGGACTAGCGCTAACAATGAGCAGTTCTTC. Protein: CASSVGGTSANNEQFF.

V is TRBV6-5 and J is TRBJ1-2; TRBD1 agrees at 8 bases. The CDR3 has 15 amino acids. In germline, CDR1 is MNHEY, CDR2 SVGAGI. The V and J ends lost 2 bases and 5 bases, in that order; junction bases with no gene match: 7. CDR3 loop: CASSYRKTGVYGYTF. CDR3 nucleotide sequence: TGTGCCAGCAGTTACCGAAAGACAGGGGTATATGGCTACACCTTC.

The rearrangement uses TRBV7-9 and TRBJ2-1; possibly TRBD1 for D (7 bases). This CDR3 is 15 amino acids long. CDR1 and CDR2 (germline): SEHNR, FQNEAQ (reference sequence). V was clipped by 5 bases and J by 3 bases, with 14 bases between them. CDR3 coding DNA: TGTGCCAGCAGCGACCAGGGGGGATACTACAATGAGCAGTTCTTC. It specifies CASSDQGGYYNEQFF.

This sequence joins TRBV5-1 and TRBJ2-7; possible D gene TRBD1, 5 bases. The germline gives CDR1 SGHRS, CDR2 YFSETQ. Trimming pared 2 bases from V and 6 bases from J, leaving 12 bases between. The CDR3 contains 13 residues. The CDR3 protein is CASSFQGSPEQYF. The CDR3 coding sequence is TGCGCCAGCAGCTTTCAGGGCAGCCCCGAGCAGTACTTC. Drawing the rest from reference TRBV5-1 and TRBJ2-7, the complete variable domain is KAGVTQTPRYLIKTRGQQVTLSCSPISGHRSVSWYQQTPGQGLQFLFEYFSETQRNKGNFPGRFSGRQFSNSRSEMNVSTLELGDSALYLCASSFQGSPEQYFGPGTRLTVT.